This T cell receptor (beta chain) was identified during a study of T cell responses to AZD1222 COVID-19 vaccine (dated by TCRdb to the early 2020s). Notes on the research overall: TCR sequencing was performed for roughly 250 trial participants, of whom roughly 200 were given two doses of AZD1222 and about 25 were given two doses of MenACWY control vaccine. Enrollment into the trials was organized by age into subgroups of 18-55, 56-69 and 70-plus years, and those subgroups contained around 150, 28 and 57 TCR-sequenced participants, respectively.

The junction carries 18 bases between V and J, which are trimmed by 1 base and 6 bases respectively. The CDR3 runs 16 residues from the cysteine to the phenylalanine. Only CDR3 DNA remains: 48 bases, in frame from the first base. Reading the germline V gene (reference sequence) gives CDR1 LGHDT and CDR2 YNNKEL. This specimen's time point label, interpreted: about 28 days (+/-7) after the second vaccine dose. Because spike-specific TCR depth and breadth did not differ between the two schedules, AZD1222 recipients who got a second dose at roughly 4 weeks were pooled with those who got a second dose at roughly 12 weeks. Vaccinee samples were obtained from the UK trials COV001 and COV002, which included a single-blind randomized controlled phase 2/3 trial of AZD1222 (ChAdOx1 nCoV-19) in healthy adults. Trial participant PBMC samples were collected at day 0 and day 28 after the second dose for TCRbeta chain sequencing.

Study-wide conclusions, independent of this receptor: In the small 56-69-year group, the increase in depth fell short of significance, most likely because of low power. No day 14 peak-response samples were available, so repertoires were characterized only after the peak T cell response. Nearly half of unique spike-specific TCRs reportedly recognized epitopes outside regions mutated in the B.1.351 and B.1.1.7 variants. The vaccine-associated CD4 TCRs covered the entire spike protein, and the dominant responses fell in regions 160-218 and 743-854. After two AZD1222 doses, spike-specific TCR breadth and depth were significantly higher than at day 0 and than in MenACWY recipients. Conclusions about previously exposed vaccinees were limited because only 6 or 7 AZD1222 recipients were SARS-CoV-2 seropositive at baseline. Participants were mostly white British, with more females than males. The authors suggested clonal diversity may have been underestimated.

The CDR3 regions of human TCRbeta chains were analyzed by immunosequencing. The original pipeline was this. Repertoire TCRs were matched against a reference library of SARS-CoV-2-specific TCRs generated with the MIRA antigen-specificity platform. Breadth was defined as the fraction of unique TCRs that were SARS-CoV-2-associated, and depth was defined as the fraction of total T cells that were SARS-CoV-2-associated. Using the MIRA data, each spike-specific TCR was assigned both to the spike region to which the TCR was reactive and to a CD4 or CD8 class. Log10-transformed breadth and depth values were compared by one-way ANOVA with Sidak's multiple comparisons tests. The clones in this table, taken by TCRdb from immuneACCESS, are in-frame only. Not every clone is retained; where verified, under half of the shortfall comes from an unresolved V gene, and the cause of the rest is unknown. V, J and clone size reflect that table, while D and trimming were determined from the DNA. A total of 160,000 or so clones appear in this sample, about 90% of them only once. Of the sample, approximately 0.98% falls within the top ten clones.

Comment on this clone: The antigen it binds to is not known. Base qualities are missing; no much larger clone stands one base away.

Recombination connected TRBV3-1 (or the pseudogene TRBV3-2) to TRBJ1-1; TRBD1 could be the D gene, as 5 bases match. Material: peripheral blood, obtained 28 days after the second AZD1222 dose. This sequence originates from an adult who received the AZD1222 COVID-19 vaccine. The CDR3 corresponds to CASSQVRWGGSPEAFF. The nucleotides read TGTGCCAGCAGCCAAGTAAGATGGGGGGGGAGTCCTGAAGCTTTCTTT.